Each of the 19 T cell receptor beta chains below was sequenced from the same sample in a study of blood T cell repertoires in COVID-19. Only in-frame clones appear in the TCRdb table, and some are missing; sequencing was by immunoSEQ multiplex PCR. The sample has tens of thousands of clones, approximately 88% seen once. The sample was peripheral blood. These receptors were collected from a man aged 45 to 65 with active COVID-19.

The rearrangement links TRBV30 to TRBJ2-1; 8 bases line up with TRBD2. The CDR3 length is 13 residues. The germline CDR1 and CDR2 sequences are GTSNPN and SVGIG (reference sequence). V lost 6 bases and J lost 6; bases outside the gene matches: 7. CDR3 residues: CACLAGLTNEQFF. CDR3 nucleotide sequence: TGTGCCTGTTTAGCGGGATTGACCAATGAGCAGTTCTTC.

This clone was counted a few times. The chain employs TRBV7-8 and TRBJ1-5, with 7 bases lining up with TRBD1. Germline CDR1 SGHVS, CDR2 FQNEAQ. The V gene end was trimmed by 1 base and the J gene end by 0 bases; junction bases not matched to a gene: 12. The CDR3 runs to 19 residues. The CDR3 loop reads CASSLVRGQNINSNQPQHF. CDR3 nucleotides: TGTGCCAGCAGCTTAGTCCGGGGACAGAATATTAATAGCAATCAGCCCCAGCATTTT.

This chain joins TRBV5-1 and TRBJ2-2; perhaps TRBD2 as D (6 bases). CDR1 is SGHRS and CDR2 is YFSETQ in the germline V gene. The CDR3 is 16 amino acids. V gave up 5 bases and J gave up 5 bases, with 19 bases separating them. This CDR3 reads CASSSDAGRNTGELFF. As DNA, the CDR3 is TGCGCCAGCAGTTCCGATGCGGGGAGAAATACCGGGGAGCTGTTTTTT.

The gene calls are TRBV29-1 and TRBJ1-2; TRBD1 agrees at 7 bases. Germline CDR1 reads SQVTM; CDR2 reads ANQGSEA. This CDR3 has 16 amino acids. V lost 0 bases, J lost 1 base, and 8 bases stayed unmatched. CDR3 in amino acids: CSVEDEEQGINYGYTF. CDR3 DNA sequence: TGCAGCGTTGAAGATGAGGAACAGGGGATTAACTATGGCTACACCTTC.

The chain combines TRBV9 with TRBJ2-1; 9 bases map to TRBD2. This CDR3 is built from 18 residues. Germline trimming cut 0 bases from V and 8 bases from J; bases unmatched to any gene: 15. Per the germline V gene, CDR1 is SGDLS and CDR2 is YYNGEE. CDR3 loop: CASSVDEAGGYSSHEQFF. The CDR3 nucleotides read TGTGCCAGCAGCGTAGATGAGGCGGGAGGGTACAGTAGCCATGAGCAGTTCTTC. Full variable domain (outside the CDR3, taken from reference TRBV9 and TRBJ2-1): DSGVTQTPKHLITATGQRVTLRCSPRSGDLSVYWYQQSLDQGLQFLIQYYNGEERAKGNILERFSAQQFPDLHSELNLSSLELGDSALYFCASSVDEAGGYSSHEQFFGPGTRLTVL.

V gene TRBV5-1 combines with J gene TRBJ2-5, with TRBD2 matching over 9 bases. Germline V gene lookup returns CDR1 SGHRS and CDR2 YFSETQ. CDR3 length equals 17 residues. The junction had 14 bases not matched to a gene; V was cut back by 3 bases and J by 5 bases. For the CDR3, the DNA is TGCGCCAGCAGCTCGGGACCGGGACTAGCCCTGGGGGAGACCCAGTACTTC. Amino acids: CASSSGPGLALGETQYF.

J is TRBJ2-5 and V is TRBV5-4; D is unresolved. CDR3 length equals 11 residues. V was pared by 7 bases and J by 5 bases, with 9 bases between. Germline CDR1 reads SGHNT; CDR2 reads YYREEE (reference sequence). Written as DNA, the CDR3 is TGTGCCAGCCCCTCTCGGGAGACCCAGTACTTC. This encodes CASPSRETQYF.

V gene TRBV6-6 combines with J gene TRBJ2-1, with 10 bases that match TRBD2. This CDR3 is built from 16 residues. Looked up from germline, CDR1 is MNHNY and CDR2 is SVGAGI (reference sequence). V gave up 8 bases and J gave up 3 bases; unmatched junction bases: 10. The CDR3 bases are TGTGCCAGCGACCAAGCCGGACTAGCGGACTACAATGAGCAGTTCTTC. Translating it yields CASDQAGLADYNEQFF.

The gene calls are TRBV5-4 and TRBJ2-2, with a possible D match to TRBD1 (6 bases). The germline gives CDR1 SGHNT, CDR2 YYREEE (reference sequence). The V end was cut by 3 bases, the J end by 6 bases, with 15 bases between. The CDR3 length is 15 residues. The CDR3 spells CASSSGHQTSGELFF. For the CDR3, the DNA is TGTGCCAGCAGCTCGGGACACCAAACTTCCGGGGAGCTGTTTTTT.

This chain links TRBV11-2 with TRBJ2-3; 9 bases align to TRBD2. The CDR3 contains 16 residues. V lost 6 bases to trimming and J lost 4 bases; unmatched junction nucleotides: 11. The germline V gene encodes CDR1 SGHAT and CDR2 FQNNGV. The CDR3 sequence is CASRGCGGGGPDTQYF. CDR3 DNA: TGTGCCAGCAGGGGGTGCGGCGGGGGGGGGCCAGATACGCAGTATTTT.

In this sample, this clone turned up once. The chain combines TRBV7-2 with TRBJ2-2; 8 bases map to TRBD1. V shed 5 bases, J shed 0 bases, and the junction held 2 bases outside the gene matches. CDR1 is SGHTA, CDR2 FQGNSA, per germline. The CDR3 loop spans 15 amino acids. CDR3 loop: CASSTDRANTGELFF. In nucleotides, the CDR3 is TGTGCCAGCAGCACGGACAGGGCGAACACCGGGGAGCTGTTTTTT.

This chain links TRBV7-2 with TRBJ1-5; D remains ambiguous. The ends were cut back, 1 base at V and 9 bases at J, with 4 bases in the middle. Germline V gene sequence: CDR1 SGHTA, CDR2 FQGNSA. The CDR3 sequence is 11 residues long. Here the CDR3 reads CASSLGGPQHF. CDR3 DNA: TGTGCCAGCAGCTTAGGCGGGCCCCAGCATTTT.

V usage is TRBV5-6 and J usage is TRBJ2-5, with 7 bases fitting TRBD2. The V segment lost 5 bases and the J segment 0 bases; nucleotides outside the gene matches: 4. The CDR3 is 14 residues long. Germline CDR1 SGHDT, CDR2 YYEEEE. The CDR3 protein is CASRSSGDQETQYF. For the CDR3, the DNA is TGTGCCAGCAGGAGCAGCGGGGACCAAGAGACCCAGTACTTC.

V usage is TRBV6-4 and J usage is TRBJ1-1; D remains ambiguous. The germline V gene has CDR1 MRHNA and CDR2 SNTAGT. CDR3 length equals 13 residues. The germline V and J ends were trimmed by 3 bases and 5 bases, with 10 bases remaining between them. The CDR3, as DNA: TGTGCCAGCAGTGAGTCCACAGTTACTGAAGCTTTCTTT. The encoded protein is CASSESTVTEAFF.

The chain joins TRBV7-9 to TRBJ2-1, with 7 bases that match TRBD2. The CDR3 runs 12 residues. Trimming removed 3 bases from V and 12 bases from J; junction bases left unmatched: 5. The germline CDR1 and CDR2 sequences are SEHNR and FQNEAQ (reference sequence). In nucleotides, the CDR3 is TGTGCCAGCAGCTTTGGACTAGTGGGGCAGTTCTTC. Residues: CASSFGLVGQFF.

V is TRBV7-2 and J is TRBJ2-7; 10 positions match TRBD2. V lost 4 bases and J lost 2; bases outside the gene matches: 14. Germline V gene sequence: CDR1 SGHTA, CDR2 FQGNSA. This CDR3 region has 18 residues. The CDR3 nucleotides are TGTGCCAGCAGCTCCTACAGGGGATGGGGGACTAGCGCCTACGAGCAGTACTTC. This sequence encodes CASSSYRGWGTSAYEQYF.

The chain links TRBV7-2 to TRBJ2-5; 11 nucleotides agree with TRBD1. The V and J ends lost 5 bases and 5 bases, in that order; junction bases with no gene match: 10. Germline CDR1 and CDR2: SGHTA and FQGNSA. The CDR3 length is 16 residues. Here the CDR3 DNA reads TGTGCCAGCAGCCCAGGGACAGGGGGTCGATGGGAGACCCAGTACTTC. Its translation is CASSPGTGGRWETQYF.

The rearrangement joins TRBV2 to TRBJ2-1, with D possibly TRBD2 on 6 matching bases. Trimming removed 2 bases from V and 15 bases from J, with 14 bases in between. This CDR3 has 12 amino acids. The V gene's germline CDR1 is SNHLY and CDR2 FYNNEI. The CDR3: CASSELGGKPFF. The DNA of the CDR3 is TGTGCCAGCAGTGAATTGGGGGGAAAGCCGTTCTTC.

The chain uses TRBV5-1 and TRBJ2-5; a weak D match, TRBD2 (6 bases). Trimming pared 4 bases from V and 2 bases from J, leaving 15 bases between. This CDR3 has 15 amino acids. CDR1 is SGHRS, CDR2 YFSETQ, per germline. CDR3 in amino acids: CASSVSGSWQETQYF. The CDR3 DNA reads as TGCGCCAGCAGCGTGAGCGGGTCATGGCAAGAGACCCAGTACTTC. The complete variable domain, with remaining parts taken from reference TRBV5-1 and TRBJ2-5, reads KAGVTQTPRYLIKTRGQQVTLSCSPISGHRSVSWYQQTPGQGLQFLFEYFSETQRNKGNFPGRFSGRQFSNSRSEMNVSTLELGDSALYLCASSVSGSWQETQYFGPGTRLLVL.